The 5 T cell receptor beta chains in this list originate from one sample, sequenced in a study of spatial heterogeneity in lung cancer. A single record per CDR3 protein comes from TCRdb applying MiXCR to the 5' RACE reads. The table lists 35,000 to 55,000 distinct CDR3 sequences, 20% to 25% of them singletons. The time point was: blood at routine non-recurrence follow-up after resection. The input for sequencing was PBMCs, taken at follow-up. These receptors came from a female donor with early-stage non-small cell lung cancer.

This clonotype occurred a few times. The chain joins TRBV6-5 to TRBJ2-7; D uncertain. Germline V gene sequence: CDR1 MNHEY, CDR2 SVGAGI. Trimming left V 6 bases short and J 2 bases short, with 17 bases between. The CDR3 consists of 15 residues. For the CDR3, the DNA is TGTGCCAGCAGACGGACGGGCACCATCCCCTACGAGCAGTACTTC. This sequence encodes CASRRTGTIPYEQYF.

This chain joins TRBV24-1 and TRBJ2-2; D uncertain. Germline V gene data show CDR1 as KGHDR and CDR2 as SFDVKD. Trimming left V 7 bases short and J 5 bases short, with 7 bases between. There are 12 residues in the CDR3. The CDR3: CATRGKTGELFF. The CDR3 DNA follows: TGTGCCACCAGAGGGAAAACCGGGGAGCTGTTTTTT.

At least ten counts were recorded for this clonotype. The genes are TRBV3-1 and TRBJ1-4; D is undetermined. V dropped 1 base and J dropped 5 bases, with 11 bases sitting between them. The germline CDR1 and CDR2 sequences are LGHDT and YNNKEL (reference sequence). The CDR3 has 15 residues. The CDR3 reads CASSQGSWINEKLFF. In DNA, the CDR3 is TGTGCCAGCAGCCAAGGGTCGTGGATAAATGAAAAACTGTTTTTT.

There are a few counts of this clonotype. The chain uses TRBV12-3 or TRBV12-4 and TRBJ1-3; D is possibly TRBD1 (5 bases). This CDR3 is 14 amino acids long. Trimming removed 6 bases at V and 3 bases at J, with 12 bases between. The CDR3 here is CASRAGMNGNTIYF. Here the CDR3 DNA reads TGTGCCAGCAGGGCAGGGATGAATGGAAACACCATATATTTT.

This clonotype was detected ten times or more. The genes are TRBV10-3 and TRBJ2-5; 9 nucleotides line up with TRBD1. The CDR3 extends over 13 amino acids. From germline, CDR1 is ENHRY and CDR2 SYGVKD. J gave up 5 bases and V 7 bases, and 5 bases lay outside the gene matches. CDR3 DNA: TGTGCCATCAACACAGGGGGCGCGGAGACCCAGTACTTC. Its translation is CAINTGGAETQYF.